A few counts support the clone carrying this T cell receptor beta chain. Its antigen is currently unknown. These data come from a study of T cell repertoires in cytomegalovirus infection. For the study at large: An indication of both CMV infection and matching HLA type came from public TCR beta signatures.

The V end was cut by 4 bases, the J end by 4 bases, with 12 bases between. CDR3 length: 14 residues. Germline V CDR1 and CDR2: SGHTA, FQGNSA. Each CDR3 protein is one row after TCRdb ran MiXCR on the reads. Among about 740,000 distinct CDR3 sequences, roughly a third were seen once, and the ten largest hold 2.8%. Study results and caveats: Within the response measured ex vivo, HLA-C-restricted CMV-specific TCR beta clonotypes were dominant.

Sequences were obtained from PBMCs. The TCR sequence derives from a human donor in good health (CMV status not recorded). Some clones in this sample may be carry-over from other donors' samples. The rearrangement links TRBV7-2 to TRBJ2-3; D remains ambiguous. CDR3 in amino acids: CASSSLGRADTQYF. The DNA of the CDR3 is TGTGCCAGCAGCTCCCTCGGCCGCGCAGATACGCAGTATTTT.